The 2 T cell receptor beta chains presented below share a single source sample, sequenced in a study of OX40 agonist ivuxolimab in advanced cancers. Using immunoSEQ multiplex PCR, the repertoire was profiled, and TCRdb retains in-frame clones only, with some absent. Among around 89,000 clones listed, approximately 91% were seen once. The source material was CD4+ or CD8+ T cells sorted from blood, sampled in a trial of the OX40 agonist ivuxolimab. The receptors were gathered from an adult with an advanced solid tumor such as melanoma, head and neck, liver or kidney cancer.

The J gene is TRBJ2-7, the V gene TRBV25-1, with D unresolved. This CDR3 has 16 residues. The V and J ends lost 4 bases and 3 bases respectively, with 19 bases between them. From germline, CDR1 is MGHDK and CDR2 SYGVNS. The CDR3 sequence is CASSVFTHSSIYEQYF. The DNA for the CDR3 is TGTGCCAGCAGTGTTTTTACTCATAGTAGTATCTACGAGCAGTACTTC.

The rearrangement uses TRBV2 and TRBJ2-3; 11 nucleotides agree with TRBD2. Germline V gene lookup returns CDR1 SNHLY and CDR2 FYNNEI. With 8 bases clipped from V and 5 bases from J, the junction kept 3 bases outside the gene matches. The length of the CDR3 is 13 residues. CDR3 region: CASSLAGGDTQYF. CDR3 bases: TGTGCCAGCTCGCTAGCGGGAGGAGATACGCAGTATTTT.